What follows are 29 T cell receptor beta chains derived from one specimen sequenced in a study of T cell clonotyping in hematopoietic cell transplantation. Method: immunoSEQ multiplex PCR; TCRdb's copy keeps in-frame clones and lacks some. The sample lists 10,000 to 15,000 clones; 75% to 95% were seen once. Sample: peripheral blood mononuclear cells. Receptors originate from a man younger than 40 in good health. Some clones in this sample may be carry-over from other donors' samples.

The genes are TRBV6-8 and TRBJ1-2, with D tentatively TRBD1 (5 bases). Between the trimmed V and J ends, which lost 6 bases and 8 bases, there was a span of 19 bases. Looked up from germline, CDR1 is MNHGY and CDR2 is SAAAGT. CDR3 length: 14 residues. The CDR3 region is CASRRDRVGRGYTF. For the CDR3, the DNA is TGTGCCAGCAGAAGAGACAGAGTCGGGAGAGGCTACACCTTC.

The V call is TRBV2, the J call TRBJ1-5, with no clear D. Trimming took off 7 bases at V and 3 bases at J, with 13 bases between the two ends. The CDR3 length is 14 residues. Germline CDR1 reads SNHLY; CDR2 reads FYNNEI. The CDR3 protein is CASKAGSHNQPQHF. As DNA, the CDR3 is TGTGCCAGCAAAGCGGGCAGCCACAATCAGCCCCAGCATTTT.

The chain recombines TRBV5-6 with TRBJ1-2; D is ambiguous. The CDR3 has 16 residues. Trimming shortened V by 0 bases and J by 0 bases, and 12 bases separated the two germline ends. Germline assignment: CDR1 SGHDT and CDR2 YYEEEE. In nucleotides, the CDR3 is TGTGCCAGCAGCTTGGCTGGGATGGGTACTAACTATGGCTACACCTTC. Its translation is CASSLAGMGTNYGYTF.

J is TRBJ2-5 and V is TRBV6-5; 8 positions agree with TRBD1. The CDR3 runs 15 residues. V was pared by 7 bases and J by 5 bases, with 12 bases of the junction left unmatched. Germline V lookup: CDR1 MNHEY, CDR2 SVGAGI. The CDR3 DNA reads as TGTGCCAGCACCACCCGGGACAGGTTGGGGGAGACCCAGTACTTC. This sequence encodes CASTTRDRLGETQYF.

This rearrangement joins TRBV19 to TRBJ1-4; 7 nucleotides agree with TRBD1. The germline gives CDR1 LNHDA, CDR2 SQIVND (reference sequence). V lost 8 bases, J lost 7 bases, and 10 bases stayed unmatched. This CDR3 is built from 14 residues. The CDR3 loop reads CASGQTGVVEKLFF. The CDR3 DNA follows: TGTGCCAGTGGTCAAACAGGGGTAGTTGAAAAACTGTTTTTT.

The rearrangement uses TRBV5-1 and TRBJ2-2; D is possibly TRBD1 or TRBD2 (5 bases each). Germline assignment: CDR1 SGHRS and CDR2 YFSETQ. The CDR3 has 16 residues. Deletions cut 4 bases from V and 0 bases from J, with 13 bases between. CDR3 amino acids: CASSPPGTANTGELFF. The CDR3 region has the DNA TGCGCCAGCAGCCCCCCCGGGACGGCGAACACCGGGGAGCTGTTTTTT.

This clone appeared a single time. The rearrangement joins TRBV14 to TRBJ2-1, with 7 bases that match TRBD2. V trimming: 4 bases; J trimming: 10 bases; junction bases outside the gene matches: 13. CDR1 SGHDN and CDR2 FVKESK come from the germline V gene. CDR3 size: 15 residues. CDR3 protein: CASSPSPSGVGEQFF. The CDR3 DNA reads TGTGCCAGCAGCCCCAGTCCGAGCGGGGTGGGGGAGCAGTTCTTC. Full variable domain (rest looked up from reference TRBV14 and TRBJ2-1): EAGVTQFPSHSVIEKGQTVTLRCDPISGHDNLYWYRRVMGKEIKFLLHFVKESKQDESGMPNNRFLAERTGGTYSTLKVQPAELEDSGVYFCASSPSPSGVGEQFFGPGTRLTVL.

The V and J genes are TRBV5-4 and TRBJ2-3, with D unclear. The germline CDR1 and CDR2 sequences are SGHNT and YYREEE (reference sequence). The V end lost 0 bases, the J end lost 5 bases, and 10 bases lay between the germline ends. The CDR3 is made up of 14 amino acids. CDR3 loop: CASSLEWEKDTQYF. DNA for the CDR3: TGTGCCAGCAGCTTGGAATGGGAAAAAGATACGCAGTATTTT. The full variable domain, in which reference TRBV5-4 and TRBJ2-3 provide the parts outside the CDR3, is ETGVTQSPTHLIKTRGQQVTLRCSSQSGHNTVSWYQQALGQGPQFIFQYYREEENGRGNFPPRFSGLQFPNYSSELNVNALELDDSALYLCASSLEWEKDTQYFGPGTRLTVL.

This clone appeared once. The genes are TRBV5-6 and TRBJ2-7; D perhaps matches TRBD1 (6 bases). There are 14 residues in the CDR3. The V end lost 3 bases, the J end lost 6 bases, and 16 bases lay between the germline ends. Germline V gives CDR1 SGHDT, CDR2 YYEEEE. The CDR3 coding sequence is TGTGCCAGCAGCTCGCTCACTGAAGGGGGCGAGCAGTACTTC. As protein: CASSSLTEGGEQYF.

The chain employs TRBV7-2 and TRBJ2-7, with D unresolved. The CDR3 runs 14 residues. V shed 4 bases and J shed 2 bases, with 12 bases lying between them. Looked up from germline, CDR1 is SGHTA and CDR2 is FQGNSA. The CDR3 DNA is TGTGCCAGCAGCTCTGGCTATCGGACCTACGAGCAGTACTTC. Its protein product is CASSSGYRTYEQYF. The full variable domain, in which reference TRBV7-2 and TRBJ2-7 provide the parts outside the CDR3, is GAGVSQSPSNKVTEKGKDVELRCDPISGHTALYWYRQSLGQGLEFLIYFQGNSAPDKSGLPSDRFSAERTGGSVSTLTIQRTQQEDSAVYLCASSSGYRTYEQYFGPGTRLTVT.

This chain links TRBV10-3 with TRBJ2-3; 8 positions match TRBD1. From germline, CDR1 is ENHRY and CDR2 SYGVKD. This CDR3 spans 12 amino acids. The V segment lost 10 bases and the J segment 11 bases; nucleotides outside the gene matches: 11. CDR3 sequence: CATTLQGAGQYF. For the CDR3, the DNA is TGTGCCACAACACTCCAGGGGGCCGGGCAGTATTTT.

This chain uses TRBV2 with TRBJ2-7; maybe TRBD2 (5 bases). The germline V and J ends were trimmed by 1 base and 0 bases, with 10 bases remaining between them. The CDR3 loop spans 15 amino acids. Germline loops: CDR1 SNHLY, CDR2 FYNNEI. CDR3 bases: TGTGCCAGCAGTGAAGGAGGGCAACTCTCCTACGAGCAGTACTTC. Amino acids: CASSEGGQLSYEQYF.

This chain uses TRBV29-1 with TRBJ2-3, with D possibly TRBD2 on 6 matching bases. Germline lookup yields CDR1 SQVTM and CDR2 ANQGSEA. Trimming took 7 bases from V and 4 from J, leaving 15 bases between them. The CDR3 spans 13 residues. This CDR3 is CSGHRGEADTQYF. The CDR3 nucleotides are TGCAGCGGGCACCGAGGGGAGGCAGATACGCAGTATTTT.

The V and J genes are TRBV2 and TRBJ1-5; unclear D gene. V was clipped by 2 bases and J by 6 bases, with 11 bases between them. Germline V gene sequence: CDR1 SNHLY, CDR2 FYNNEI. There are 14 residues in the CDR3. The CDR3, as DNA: TGTGCCAGCAGTGAACAAAGGAGAAGTCAGCCCCAGCATTTT. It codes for CASSEQRRSQPQHF. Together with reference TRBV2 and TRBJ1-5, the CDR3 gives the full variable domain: EPEVTQTPSHQVTQMGQEVILRCVPISNHLYFYWYRQILGQKVEFLVSFYNNEISEKSEIFDDQFSVERPDGSNFTLKIRSTKLEDSAMYFCASSEQRRSQPQHFGDGTRLSIL.

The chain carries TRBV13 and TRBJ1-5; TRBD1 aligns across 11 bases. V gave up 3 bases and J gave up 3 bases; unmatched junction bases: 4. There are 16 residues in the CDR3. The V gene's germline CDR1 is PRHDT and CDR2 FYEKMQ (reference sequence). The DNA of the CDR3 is TGTGCCAGCAGCTTGGGGACAGGGGGGTACAATCAGCCCCAGCATTTT. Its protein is CASSLGTGGYNQPQHF.

CDR3 in DNA: TGCGCCAGCAGCCACCCGAACTGGGAGGGAGGCACTGAAGCTTTCTTT. This sequence encodes CASSHPNWEGGTEAFF. The J gene is TRBJ1-1, the V gene TRBV4-3; D call uncertain. Per germline, CDR1 LGHNA and CDR2 YSLEER. This CDR3 spans 16 amino acids. Trimming left V 3 bases short and J 4 bases short, with 18 bases between.

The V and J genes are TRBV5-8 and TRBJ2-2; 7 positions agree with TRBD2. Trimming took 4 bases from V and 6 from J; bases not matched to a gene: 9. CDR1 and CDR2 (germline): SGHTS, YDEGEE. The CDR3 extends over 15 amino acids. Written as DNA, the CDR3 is TGTGCCAGCAGCCGATTGTGGGGGGGAGCCGGGGAGCTGTTTTTT. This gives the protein CASSRLWGGAGELFF.

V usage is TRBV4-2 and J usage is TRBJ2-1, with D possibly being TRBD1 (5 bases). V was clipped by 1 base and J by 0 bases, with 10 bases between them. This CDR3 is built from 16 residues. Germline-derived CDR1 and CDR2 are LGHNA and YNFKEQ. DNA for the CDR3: TGTGCCAGCAGCCAAGGAGACAGCTACTCCTACAATGAGCAGTTCTTC. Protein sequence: CASSQGDSYSYNEQFF.

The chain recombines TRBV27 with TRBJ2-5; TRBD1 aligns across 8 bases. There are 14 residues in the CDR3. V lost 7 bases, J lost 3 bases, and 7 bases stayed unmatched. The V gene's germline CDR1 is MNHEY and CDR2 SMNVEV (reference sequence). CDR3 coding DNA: TGTGCCAGCAAGACCGCAGGGGGCGAAGAGACCCAGTACTTC. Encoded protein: CASKTAGGEETQYF.

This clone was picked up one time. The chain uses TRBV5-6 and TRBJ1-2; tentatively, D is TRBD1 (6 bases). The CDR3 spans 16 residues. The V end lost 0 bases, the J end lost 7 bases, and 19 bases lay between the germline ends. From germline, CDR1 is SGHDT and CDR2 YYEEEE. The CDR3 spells CASSLASQSFRGGYTF. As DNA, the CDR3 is TGTGCCAGCAGCTTGGCCAGTCAATCGTTCAGGGGTGGCTACACCTTC.

This chain's CDR3 is CASRTNNEQFF. Here the CDR3 DNA reads TGTGCCAGCAGGACGAACAATGAGCAGTTCTTC. The chain links TRBV5-4 to TRBJ2-1; D remains ambiguous. The CDR3 runs 11 residues. With 5 bases removed from V and 5 bases from J, the gap between germline ends came to 5 bases. Germline V gene lookup returns CDR1 SGHNT and CDR2 YYREEE (reference sequence). The full variable domain, rest sourced from reference TRBV5-4 and TRBJ2-1, is ETGVTQSPTHLIKTRGQQVTLRCSSQSGHNTVSWYQQALGQGPQFIFQYYREEENGRGNFPPRFSGLQFPNYSSELNVNALELDDSALYLCASRTNNEQFFGPGTRLTVL.

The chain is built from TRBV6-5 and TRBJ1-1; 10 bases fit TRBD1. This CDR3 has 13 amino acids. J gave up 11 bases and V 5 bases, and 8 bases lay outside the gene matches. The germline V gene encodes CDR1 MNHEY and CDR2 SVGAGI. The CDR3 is CASSPRQGAGAFF. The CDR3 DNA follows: TGTGCCAGCAGTCCGAGACAGGGGGCAGGGGCTTTCTTT.

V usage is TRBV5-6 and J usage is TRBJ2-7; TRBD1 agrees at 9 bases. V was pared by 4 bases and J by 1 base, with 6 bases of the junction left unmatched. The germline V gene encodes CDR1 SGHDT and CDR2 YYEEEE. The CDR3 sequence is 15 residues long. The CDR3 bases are TGTGCCAGCAGCAGGACAGGGGATGTGTCCTACGAGCAGTACTTC. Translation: CASSRTGDVSYEQYF.

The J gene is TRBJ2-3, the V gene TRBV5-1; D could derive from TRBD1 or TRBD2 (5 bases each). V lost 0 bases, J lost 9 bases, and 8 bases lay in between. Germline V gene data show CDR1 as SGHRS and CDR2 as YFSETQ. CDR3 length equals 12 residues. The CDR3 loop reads CASSLAEGTQYF. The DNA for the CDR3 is TGCGCCAGCAGCTTGGCCGAGGGGACGCAGTATTTT.

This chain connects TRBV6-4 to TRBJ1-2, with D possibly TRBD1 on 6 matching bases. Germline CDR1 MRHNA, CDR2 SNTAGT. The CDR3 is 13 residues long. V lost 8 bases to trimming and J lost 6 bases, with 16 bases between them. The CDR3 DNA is TGTGCCAGCTCTCCAGGGGAAGTAGATGGCTACACCTTC. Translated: CASSPGEVDGYTF.

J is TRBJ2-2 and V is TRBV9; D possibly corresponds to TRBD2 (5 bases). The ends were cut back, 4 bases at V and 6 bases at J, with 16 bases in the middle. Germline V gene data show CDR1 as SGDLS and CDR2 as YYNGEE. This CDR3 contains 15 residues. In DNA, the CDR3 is TGTGCCAGCAGCCTACAAACTAGTAAGGCCGGGGAGCTGTTTTTT. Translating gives CASSLQTSKAGELFF.

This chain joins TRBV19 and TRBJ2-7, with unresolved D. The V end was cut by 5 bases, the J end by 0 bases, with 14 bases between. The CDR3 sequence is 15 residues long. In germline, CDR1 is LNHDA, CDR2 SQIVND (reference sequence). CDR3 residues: CASSPARASSYEQYF. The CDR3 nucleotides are TGTGCCAGTAGTCCAGCAAGGGCCAGCTCCTACGAGCAGTACTTC.

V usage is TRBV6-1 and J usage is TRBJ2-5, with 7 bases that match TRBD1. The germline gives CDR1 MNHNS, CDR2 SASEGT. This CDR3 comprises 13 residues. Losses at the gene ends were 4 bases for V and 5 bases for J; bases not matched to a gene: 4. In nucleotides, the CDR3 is TGTGCCAGCAGTGGGACAGGTCGGGAGACCCAGTACTTC. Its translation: CASSGTGRETQYF.

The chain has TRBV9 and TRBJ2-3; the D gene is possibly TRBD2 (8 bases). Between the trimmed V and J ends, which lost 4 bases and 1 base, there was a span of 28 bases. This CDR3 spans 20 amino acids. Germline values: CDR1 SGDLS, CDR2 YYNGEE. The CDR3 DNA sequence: TGTGCCAGCAGCAGAAGGGGGCCGGCCAGGCAGACTAGCGGCACAGATACGCAGTATTTT. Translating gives CASSRRGPARQTSGTDTQYF.